Listed here is a single TCR beta chain. Each of TCRalpha and TCRbeta cDNA went through two nested PCRs, lasting 16 and 9 cycles. TCRdb re-called the 5' RACE reads; every CDR3 protein appears as one record, without DNA. The listing records more than 300,000 distinct CDR3 sequences. The data are from a study of monozygotic twins with inflammatory bowel disease. The CDR3 runs 15 residues. Sequenced material: blood. This receptor was obtained from a human donor with ulcerative colitis or Crohn's disease, or a healthy co-twin of an affected twin (not recorded which). V gene TRBV12-3 or TRBV12-4 combines with J gene TRBJ2-7; there is no DNA to check the TCRdb D call of TRBD1. CDR3 amino acids: CAGSLRDRGRYEQYF.